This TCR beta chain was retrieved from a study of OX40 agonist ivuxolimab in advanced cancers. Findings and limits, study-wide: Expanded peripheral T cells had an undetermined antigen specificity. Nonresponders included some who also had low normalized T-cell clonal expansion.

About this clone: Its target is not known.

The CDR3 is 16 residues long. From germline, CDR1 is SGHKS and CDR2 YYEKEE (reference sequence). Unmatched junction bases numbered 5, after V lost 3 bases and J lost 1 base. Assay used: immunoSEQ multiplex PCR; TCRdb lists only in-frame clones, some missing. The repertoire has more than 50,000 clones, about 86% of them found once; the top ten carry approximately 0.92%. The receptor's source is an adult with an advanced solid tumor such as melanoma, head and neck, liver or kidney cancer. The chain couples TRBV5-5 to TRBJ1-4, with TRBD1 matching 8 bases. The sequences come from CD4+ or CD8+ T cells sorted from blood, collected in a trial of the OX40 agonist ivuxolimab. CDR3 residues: CASSSGGFVTNEKLFF. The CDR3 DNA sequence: TGTGCCAGCAGCTCAGGGGGCTTCGTAACTAATGAAAAACTGTTTTTT.